These 28 T cell receptor beta chains came from one sample sequenced in a study of T cells after posttransplantation cyclophosphamide. Measured with immunoSEQ multiplex PCR; TCRdb has only the in-frame clones, and not every one. The sample holds 25,000 or so clones, roughly 82% seen once. The sample comprised PBMCs. The source of these receptors is a woman in her fifties or sixties with a blood cancer, CMV-positive, and with a related stem cell donor.

The chain uses TRBV7-9 and TRBJ2-3; D possibly corresponds to TRBD1 (5 bases). V lost 5 bases, J lost 6 bases, and 9 bases lay in between. The germline gives CDR1 SEHNR, CDR2 FQNEAQ (reference sequence). The length of the CDR3 is 12 residues. The CDR3: CASSQGADTQYF. The DNA for the CDR3 is TGTGCCAGCAGCCAAGGGGCTGATACGCAGTATTTT. The variable domain in full, with the rest retrieved from reference TRBV7-9 and TRBJ2-3, is DTGVSQNPRHKITKRGQNVTFRCDPISEHNRLYWYRQTLGQGPEFLTYFQNEAQLEKSRLLSDRFSAERPKGSFSTLEIQRTEQGDSAMYLCASSQGADTQYFGPGTRLTVL.

The chain carries TRBV15 and TRBJ2-3; TRBD2 aligns across 13 bases. The length of the CDR3 is 15 residues. Germline V lookup: CDR1 LNHNV, CDR2 YYDKDF (reference sequence). V shed 6 bases and J 4 bases; nucleotides not matched to a gene: 4. CDR3 sequence reads: CATRMGLAGSDTQYF. CDR3 coding DNA: TGTGCCACCAGAATGGGACTAGCGGGGTCAGATACGCAGTATTTT.

V is TRBV10-3 and J is TRBJ2-3, with TRBD2 matching over 7 bases. This CDR3 region has 15 residues. V lost 6 bases to trimming and J lost 0 bases; unmatched junction nucleotides: 6. Germline CDR1 ENHRY, CDR2 SYGVKD. CDR3 DNA sequence: TGTGCCATCAGACGTAGCGGGCAAAGCACAGATACGCAGTATTTT. This encodes CAIRRSGQSTDTQYF.

This chain uses TRBV7-9 with TRBJ2-2; 15 positions agree with TRBD2. Germline lookup yields CDR1 SEHNR and CDR2 FQNEAQ (reference sequence). This CDR3 has 17 residues. The junction had 5 bases not matched to a gene; V was cut back by 6 bases and J by 3 bases. The CDR3 DNA is TGTGCCAGCAGTAGGGGACTAGCGGGAGGATACACCGGGGAGCTGTTTTTT. Amino acids: CASSRGLAGGYTGELFF.

The sample holds a few counts of this clone. V and J are TRBV6-6 and TRBJ2-2, with TRBD2 identical over 10 bases. Germline CDR1 MNHNY, CDR2 SVGAGI (reference sequence). The CDR3 extends over 15 amino acids. The V gene end was trimmed by 7 bases and the J gene end by 4 bases; junction bases not matched to a gene: 6. The CDR3 reads CASTAGGSFTGELFF. In nucleotides, the CDR3 is TGTGCCAGCACAGCGGGAGGGTCGTTCACCGGGGAGCTGTTTTTT.

This rearrangement joins TRBV6-5 to TRBJ2-7; 7 positions agree with TRBD1. V shed 9 bases and J 6 bases; nucleotides not matched to a gene: 8. Germline lookup yields CDR1 MNHEY and CDR2 SVGAGI. The CDR3 contains 12 residues. This chain's CDR3 is CASRTGSLEQYF. For the CDR3, the DNA is TGTGCCAGTCGGACAGGTTCCCTCGAGCAGTACTTC.

The genes are TRBV9 and TRBJ1-2; D is perhaps TRBD1 (5 bases). The V and J ends lost 4 bases and 4 bases respectively, with 20 bases between them. The CDR3 contains 16 residues. The V gene's germline CDR1 is SGDLS and CDR2 YYNGEE. The CDR3: CASSLTTGAVSYGYTF. CDR3 DNA: TGTGCCAGCAGCCTTACCACAGGCGCCGTGTCCTATGGCTACACCTTC.

This clone was seen once. The chain links TRBV6-1 to TRBJ1-1; 7 bases line up with TRBD1. The CDR3 sequence is 15 residues long. V lost 6 bases to trimming and J lost 5 bases; unmatched junction nucleotides: 12. Germline CDR1 is MNHNS and CDR2 is SASEGT. The DNA for the CDR3 is TGTGCCAGCAGCCCCCGCGCTAGGGGGCGGACTGAAGCTTTCTTT. Translation gives CASSPRARGRTEAFF.

This clone came up once. The rearrangement uses TRBV4-2 and TRBJ2-7; tentatively, D is TRBD2 (6 bases). CDR1 is LGHNA and CDR2 is YNFKEQ in the germline V gene. The CDR3 extends over 14 amino acids. V gave up 4 bases and J gave up 7 bases, with 17 bases separating them. The CDR3 region is CASSLPGTSREQYF. CDR3 nucleotides: TGTGCCAGCAGCCTTCCCGGGACTTCCCGGGAGCAGTACTTC.

The genes are TRBV27 and TRBJ1-2, with no clear D. V was cut by 5 bases and J by 1 base, with 11 bases left in between. Germline assignment: CDR1 MNHEY and CDR2 SMNVEV (reference sequence). The CDR3 is 14 residues long. The CDR3 is CASSPTTNNYGYTF. DNA for the CDR3: TGTGCCAGCAGTCCAACAACGAATAACTATGGCTACACCTTC.

CDR3 loop: CASSLAGGGYEQYF. CDR3 bases: TGTGCCAGCAGCTTAGCGGGAGGGGGTTACGAGCAGTACTTC. The chain carries TRBV7-9 and TRBJ2-7; tentative D call: TRBD2 (7 bases). Trimming cost V 0 bases and J 4 bases, with 10 bases left between them. Germline V CDR1 and CDR2: SEHNR, FQNEAQ (reference sequence). The CDR3 covers 14 residues.

CDR3 residues: CASSPPWETEAFF. The CDR3 coding sequence is TGTGCCAGCTCACCACCGTGGGAGACTGAAGCTTTCTTT. The genes are TRBV18 and TRBJ1-1; D gene ambiguous. Trimming left V 0 bases short and J 5 bases short, with 7 bases between. The length of the CDR3 is 13 residues. The germline V gene encodes CDR1 KGHSH and CDR2 LQKENI.

The V gene is TRBV15, the J gene TRBJ2-3; a weak D match, TRBD2 (6 bases). Trimming removed 3 bases from V and 0 bases from J, with 10 bases in between. The CDR3 is 15 amino acids. CDR1 and CDR2 from the germline V gene are LNHNV and YYDKDF (reference sequence). CDR3 sequence reads: CATSSTGTSTDTQYF. CDR3 DNA: TGTGCCACCAGCAGCACCGGGACTAGCACAGATACGCAGTATTTT.

The V gene is TRBV5-1, the J gene TRBJ2-2; D gene unclear. Germline V gene data show CDR1 as SGHRS and CDR2 as YFSETQ. Trimming left V 0 bases short and J 7 bases short, with 10 bases between. This CDR3 comprises 14 residues. The chain's CDR3 is CASSLARRDGELFF. For the CDR3, the DNA is TGCGCCAGCAGCTTGGCTAGACGTGACGGGGAGCTGTTTTTT.

J is TRBJ2-7 and V is TRBV29-1, with D perhaps TRBD1 (5 bases). There are 14 residues in the CDR3. The V and J ends lost 6 bases and 2 bases respectively, with 17 bases between them. Germline V gene sequence: CDR1 SQVTM, CDR2 ANQGSEA. The CDR3 DNA reads TGCAGCGTCGTCGCGTTTCAGGGTCCCTACGAGCAGTACTTC. It yields the protein CSVVAFQGPYEQYF.

This chain uses TRBV11-3 with TRBJ2-7, with unresolved D. The V gene's germline CDR1 is SGHNT and CDR2 YENEEA. Trimming took off 1 base at V and 4 bases at J, with 17 bases between the two ends. This CDR3 comprises 16 residues. The CDR3 DNA reads TGTGCCAGCAGCTTAGGATGGGCAGTCTGCCAATACGAGCAGTACTTC. It translates to CASSLGWAVCQYEQYF.

The rearrangement joins TRBV14 to TRBJ2-5, with unresolved D. CDR3 length: 12 residues. Trimming left V 4 bases short and J 4 bases short, with 7 bases between. CDR1 is SGHDN, CDR2 FVKESK, per germline. The CDR3 region has the DNA TGTGCCAGCAGCCCCCCCGGAGAGACCCAGTACTTC. Translated, it gives CASSPPGETQYF.

The rearrangement links TRBV9 to TRBJ2-2; 9 bases match TRBD2. V shed 2 bases and J 6 bases; nucleotides not matched to a gene: 8. In germline, CDR1 is SGDLS, CDR2 YYNGEE. CDR3 size: 16 residues. CDR3 amino acids: CASSVRREGVAGELFF. The CDR3 bases are TGTGCCAGCAGCGTCAGGCGGGAGGGTGTCGCCGGGGAGCTGTTTTTT.

The gene calls are TRBV5-4 and TRBJ2-3; 10 bases match TRBD2. Germline V gene data show CDR1 as SGHNT and CDR2 as YYREEE (reference sequence). V trimming: 4 bases; J trimming: 6 bases; junction bases outside the gene matches: 14. The CDR3 sequence is 17 residues long. The CDR3 is CASSPTSLLAGVDTQYF. The CDR3 coding sequence is TGTGCCAGCAGCCCAACCTCCCTCCTAGCGGGAGTTGATACGCAGTATTTT. Based on the CDR3 plus reference TRBV5-4 and TRBJ2-3, the full variable domain is ETGVTQSPTHLIKTRGQQVTLRCSSQSGHNTVSWYQQALGQGPQFIFQYYREEENGRGNFPPRFSGLQFPNYSSELNVNALELDDSALYLCASSPTSLLAGVDTQYFGPGTRLTVL.

The chain is built from TRBV27 and TRBJ1-3; D may be TRBD1 (6 bases). The V end lost 3 bases, the J end lost 3 bases, and 9 bases lay between the germline ends. This CDR3 has 14 residues. The germline gives CDR1 MNHEY, CDR2 SMNVEV (reference sequence). CDR3 sequence: CASSFRGHGNTIYF. The CDR3 region has the DNA TGTGCCAGCAGTTTCCGGGGACATGGAAACACCATATATTTT.

Only a few counts were recorded for this clone. The rearrangement links TRBV19 to TRBJ1-5, with D possibly matching TRBD1 (6 bases). Germline assignment: CDR1 LNHDA and CDR2 SQIVND (reference sequence). Trimming took 7 bases from V and 2 from J, leaving 24 bases between them. This CDR3 is 18 amino acids long. As DNA, the CDR3 is TGTGCCAGTACACTAAAAGGACAGCAAAAAGGGGGCAATCAGCCCCAGCATTTT. Amino acids: CASTLKGQQKGGNQPQHF.

V is TRBV6-6 and J is TRBJ2-2; TRBD1 matches 7 bases. Germline CDR1 MNHNY, CDR2 SVGAGI (reference sequence). V lost 5 bases to trimming and J lost 6 bases; unmatched junction nucleotides: 9. This CDR3 has 15 residues. In DNA form, the CDR3 reads TGTGCCAGCAGTGCCACAGGGGCGAGTCCCGGGGAGCTGTTTTTT. Protein product: CASSATGASPGELFF.

The V and J genes are TRBV28 and TRBJ1-4, with D maybe TRBD1 (6 bases). This CDR3 region has 16 residues. V was clipped by 1 base and J by 8 bases, with 17 bases between them. The germline gives CDR1 MDHEN, CDR2 SYDVKM. CDR3 protein: CASSLSDRTMREKLFF. The CDR3 nucleotides read TGTGCCAGCAGTTTATCGGACAGAACTATGCGGGAAAAACTGTTTTTT.

The chain has TRBV14 and TRBJ1-1, with TRBD1 as a possible D gene (6 bases). CDR3 length equals 16 residues. V gave up 4 bases and J gave up 0 bases, with 15 bases separating them. Germline values: CDR1 SGHDN, CDR2 FVKESK. The CDR3 nucleotides are TGTGCCAGCAGCCCGCGGACAGCTTTAATGAACACTGAAGCTTTCTTT. As protein: CASSPRTALMNTEAFF.

This chain connects TRBV6-1 to TRBJ2-1; 8 nucleotides line up with TRBD1. Germline lookup yields CDR1 MNHNS and CDR2 SASEGT. With 10 bases clipped from V and 2 bases from J, the junction kept 10 bases outside the gene matches. CDR3 length: 15 amino acids. The CDR3 DNA is TGTGCCACCATTAACCGGGACAGGCCCTACAATGAGCAGTTCTTC. As protein: CATINRDRPYNEQFF.

The chain carries TRBV11-3 and TRBJ2-7; 8 nucleotides agree with TRBD2. From germline, CDR1 is SGHNT and CDR2 YENEEA. The CDR3 is made up of 14 amino acids. J was trimmed by 0 bases and V by 4 bases; bases with no gene match: 2. The CDR3 bases are TGTGCCAGCAGCTCGGGGGGGAGCTCCTACGAGCAGTACTTC. This sequence encodes CASSSGGSSYEQYF.

The chain joins TRBV10-3 to TRBJ1-2, with 9 bases identical to TRBD1. This CDR3 comprises 18 residues. Looked up from germline, CDR1 is ENHRY and CDR2 is SYGVKD. V shed 5 bases, J shed 5 bases, and the junction held 18 bases outside the gene matches. CDR3 in amino acids: CAISQYPGTGQEPYGYTF. Written as DNA, the CDR3 is TGTGCCATCAGTCAATACCCCGGGACAGGGCAAGAACCGTATGGCTACACCTTC.

The chain combines TRBV2 with TRBJ2-3; 7 bases are shared with TRBD2. Germline V gene sequence: CDR1 SNHLY, CDR2 FYNNEI. CDR3 length: 14 residues. The V gene end was trimmed by 5 bases and the J gene end by 3 bases; junction bases not matched to a gene: 5. CDR3 nucleotides: TGTGCCAGCAGTTGGCGGGAGTCTACAGATACGCAGTATTTT. Translating it yields CASSWRESTDTQYF.